The rows below give T cell receptor beta chains drawn from one sample of a study of T cells in Graves' hyperthyroidism and ophthalmopathy. TCRdb re-analysed the multiplex PCR reads in MiXCR, keeping a single row per CDR3 protein. The sample has about 640,000 distinct CDR3 sequences, 13% to 15% seen once. The sample taken for sequencing was blood. The receptors stem from a woman in her forties or fifties with Graves' ophthalmopathy. Each CDR3 is given with its conserved first and last residue. A D gene is named only where the DNA matches it firmly. For some rows the clone size is stated as once, few or many, or as a class when expanded; others skip it.

abundance,v_gene,d_gene,j_gene,CDR3aa,CDR3nt
many,TRBV28,.,TRBJ2-3,CASSSLDRRTDTQYF,TGTGCCAGCAGCTCCCTGGACAGACGCACAGATACGCAGTATTTT
many,TRBV28,TRBD2,TRBJ2-1,CASTTAGEGKNEQFF,TGTGCCAGCACAACAGCGGGGGAGGGGAAAAATGAGCAGTTCTTC
many,TRBV9,.,TRBJ1-5,CASSVGSGDNQPQHF,TGTGCCAGCAGCGTAGGGTCAGGGGACAATCAGCCCCAGCATTTT
few,TRBV3-1,TRBD1,TRBJ2-5,CASSQDPGGEETQYF,TGTGCCAGCAGCCAAGATCCAGGGGGCGAAGAGACCCAGTACTTC
many,TRBV20-1,.,TRBJ1-1,CSASWTVNTEAFF,TGCAGTGCTAGCTGGACAGTTAACACTGAAGCTTTCTTT
many,TRBV7-2,.,TRBJ2-7,CASSLEFSVTSRSIYEQYF,TGTGCCAGCAGCTTAGAATTTAGTGTTACTAGCAGGAGTATCTACGAGCAGTACTTC
.,TRBV5-8,.,TRBJ1-5,CASSLEGVAGSNQPQHF,TGTGCCAGCAGCTTGGAAGGGGTGGCGGGTAGCAATCAGCCCCAGCATTTT
once,TRBV9,.,TRBJ1-1,CASSVGGHTEAFF,TGTGCCAGCAGCGTAGGAGGTCACACTGAAGCTTTCTTT
few,TRBV6-2/TRBV6-3,.,TRBJ2-7,CASSTDQRYHEQYF,TGTGCCAGCAGTACGGACCAACGCTACCACGAGCAGTACTTC
few,TRBV4-2,.,TRBJ1-5,CASSQDQNTNQPQHF,TGTGCCAGCAGCCAAGATCAGAACACCAATCAGCCCCAGCATTTT
.,TRBV7-9,.,TRBJ1-1,CASSLRGVRGAEAFF,TGTGCCAGCAGCTTAAGGGGAGTAAGGGGGGCTGAAGCTTTCTTT
.,TRBV24-1,.,TRBJ1-3,CATSAGTGNTIYF,TGTGCCACCAGTGCGGGGACTGGAAACACCATATATTTT
.,TRBV25-1,.,TRBJ1-2,CASSATRLRDEGYTF,TGTGCCAGCAGCGCTACAAGACTCAGGGACGAGGGCTACACCTTC
.,TRBV19,TRBD1,TRBJ2-1,CASSPRGGTGGNEQFF,TGTGCCAGTAGTCCCCGGGGGGGGACAGGGGGCAATGAGCAGTTCTTC
few,TRBV20-1,.,TRBJ2-4,CSARSDKNIQYF,TGCAGTGCTAGATCCGATAAAAACATTCAGTACTTC
many,TRBV6-5,TRBD2,TRBJ2-7,CASSYLGGDYEQYF,TGTGCCAGCAGTTACCTCGGGGGGGACTACGAGCAGTACTTC
.,TRBV11-3,.,TRBJ2-7,CASSLEGNQEQYF,TGTGCCAGCAGCTTAGAGGGGAATCAAGAGCAGTACTTC
many,TRBV5-1,.,TRBJ2-2,CASSLVQGTGELFF,TGCGCCAGCAGCTTGGTACAGGGAACCGGGGAGCTGTTTTTT
few,TRBV7-9,.,TRBJ1-1,CASSVRGLSAFF,TGTGCCAGCAGCGTAAGGGGTCTTTCAGCTTTCTTT
many,TRBV12-3/TRBV12-4,TRBD2,TRBJ2-7,CASKPGTSVVGEQYF,TGTGCCAGCAAACCTGGGACTAGCGTTGTGGGCGAGCAGTACTTC